The rows below give T cell receptor beta chains drawn from one sample of a study of regulatory T cells in long-lasting Graves disease. Via MiXCR, TCRdb re-called the multiplex PCR reads, giving one row per CDR3 protein. The data show over 200,000 distinct CDR3 sequences, roughly 18% seen once. The input for sequencing was peripheral blood mononuclear cells (PBMCs), taken at new diagnosis, from a patient treated with antithyroid drugs. All receptors derive from a female donor with Graves disease. The CDR3 runs from the conserved cysteine through the conserved F or W. A D gene is named only where the DNA matches it firmly. Some rows mark clone size as missing; the rest say once, few, many or name a class of expanded clone.

j_call: TRBJ2-7
v_call: TRBV7-8
clone_size: many
d_call: TRBD1
cdr3_nt: TGTGCAGTTTCCGGGACAGGCTCCTACGAGCAGTACTTC
cdr3_aa: CAVSGTGSYEQYF

j_call: TRBJ2-5
v_call: TRBV4-2
clone_size: few
d_call: .
cdr3_nt: TGTGCCAGCAGCCAAGGACGTCACCAAGAGACCCAGTACTTC
cdr3_aa: CASSQGRHQETQYF

j_call: TRBJ2-3
v_call: TRBV20-1
clone_size: many
d_call: TRBD1
cdr3_nt: TGCAGTGCTACCAAGGGGGCGAGATTTGTAGATACGCAGTATTTT
cdr3_aa: CSATKGARFVDTQYF

j_call: TRBJ1-2
v_call: TRBV28
clone_size: many
d_call: .
cdr3_nt: TGTGCCAGCAGGTCCCAGGGGCTGGGTTCTACTAACTATGGCTACACCTTC
cdr3_aa: CASRSQGLGSTNYGYTF

j_call: TRBJ1-1
v_call: TRBV28
clone_size: many
d_call: .
cdr3_nt: TGTGCCAGCAGTTTAGGGATACCCGGGGCTGAAGCTTTCTTT
cdr3_aa: CASSLGIPGAEAFF

j_call: TRBJ2-5
v_call: TRBV19
clone_size: many
d_call: TRBD1
cdr3_nt: TGTGCCAGCGGACAGGGGGCAGGGGTCCAAGAGACCCAGTACTTC
cdr3_aa: CASGQGAGVQETQYF

j_call: TRBJ1-4
v_call: TRBV11-3
clone_size: many
d_call: .
cdr3_nt: TGTGCCAGCAGCTTAGTGTTTGGTGAAAAACTGTTTTTT
cdr3_aa: CASSLVFGEKLFF

j_call: TRBJ2-1
v_call: TRBV29-1
clone_size: many
d_call: .
cdr3_nt: TGCAGCGTTGACGGTACTAGGTACAATGAGCAGTTCTTC
cdr3_aa: CSVDGTRYNEQFF

j_call: TRBJ2-7
v_call: TRBV20-1
clone_size: many
d_call: TRBD1
cdr3_nt: TGCAGTGCCAAGGGGGACAGGAATACCTACGAGCAGTACTTC
cdr3_aa: CSAKGDRNTYEQYF

j_call: TRBJ2-3
v_call: TRBV6-2/TRBV6-3
clone_size: many
d_call: .
cdr3_nt: TGTGCCAGCAGTTACGGGAGTAGCACAGATACGCAGTATTTT
cdr3_aa: CASSYGSSTDTQYF

j_call: TRBJ1-1
v_call: TRBV7-2
clone_size: many
d_call: .
cdr3_nt: TGTGCCAGCAGCCGAGACTTGGCGGAAGCTTTCTTT
cdr3_aa: CASSRDLAEAFF

j_call: TRBJ2-5
v_call: TRBV7-2
clone_size: many
d_call: .
cdr3_nt: TGTGCCAGCAGACAAGCGGAGACCCAGTACTTC
cdr3_aa: CASRQAETQYF

j_call: TRBJ1-5
v_call: TRBV30
clone_size: many
d_call: .
cdr3_nt: TGTGCCTGGAGCCCTAGGGGAGGGACGAGTAGCAATCAGCCCCAGCATTTT
cdr3_aa: CAWSPRGGTSSNQPQHF

j_call: TRBJ1-2
v_call: TRBV27
clone_size: large
d_call: TRBD1
cdr3_nt: TGTGCCAGCAGCCGAGACAGGGGGCCGGAGACCTTC
cdr3_aa: CASSRDRGPETF

j_call: TRBJ2-5
v_call: TRBV20-1
clone_size: many
d_call: TRBD2
cdr3_nt: TGCAGTGCTAGCCCGGATAGCGGGAGAGACCAAGAGACCCAGTACTTC
cdr3_aa: CSASPDSGRDQETQYF

j_call: TRBJ2-7
v_call: TRBV11-3
clone_size: .
d_call: TRBD1
cdr3_nt: TGTGCCAGCAGTGAAGGGGCAGGGGGCTACGAGCAGTACTTC
cdr3_aa: CASSEGAGGYEQYF

j_call: TRBJ2-5
v_call: TRBV12-3/TRBV12-4
clone_size: many
d_call: .
cdr3_nt: TGTGCCAGCAGTCCCCGACGGGATGCCGAGACCCAGTACTTC
cdr3_aa: CASSPRRDAETQYF

j_call: TRBJ1-5
v_call: TRBV18
clone_size: many
d_call: TRBD1
cdr3_nt: TGTGCCAGCTCACCTGGGACAGGGCAAACTCCCCAGCATTTT
cdr3_aa: CASSPGTGQTPQHF

j_call: TRBJ2-7
v_call: TRBV20-1
clone_size: many
d_call: TRBD1
cdr3_nt: TGCAGTGCTAGAGATATTGGGACAGGAGGAACCTACGAGCAGTACTTC
cdr3_aa: CSARDIGTGGTYEQYF

j_call: TRBJ2-7
v_call: TRBV7-2
clone_size: many
d_call: TRBD2
cdr3_nt: TGTGCCAGCAGCTTATCGGGGGGGGTCTACGAGCAGTACTTC
cdr3_aa: CASSLSGGVYEQYF

j_call: TRBJ2-7
v_call: TRBV2
clone_size: many
d_call: .
cdr3_nt: TGTGCCAGCAGGCGGGACTACGAGCAGTACTTC
cdr3_aa: CASRRDYEQYF

j_call: TRBJ2-2
v_call: TRBV6-4
clone_size: many
d_call: .
cdr3_nt: TGTGCCAGCAGTGACTCTGATGACACCGGGGAGCTGTTTTTT
cdr3_aa: CASSDSDDTGELFF

j_call: TRBJ2-5
v_call: TRBV12-3/TRBV12-4
clone_size: .
d_call: .
cdr3_nt: TGTGCCAGCAGTCGAGATACAGGGGAGGGCAAGTTCTTC
cdr3_aa: CASSRDTGEGKFF

j_call: TRBJ2-7
v_call: TRBV7-2
clone_size: .
d_call: TRBD2
cdr3_nt: TGTGCCAGCAGCTTGACTAGCGGGAGCTTGGGCTACGAGCAGTACTTC
cdr3_aa: CASSLTSGSLGYEQYF